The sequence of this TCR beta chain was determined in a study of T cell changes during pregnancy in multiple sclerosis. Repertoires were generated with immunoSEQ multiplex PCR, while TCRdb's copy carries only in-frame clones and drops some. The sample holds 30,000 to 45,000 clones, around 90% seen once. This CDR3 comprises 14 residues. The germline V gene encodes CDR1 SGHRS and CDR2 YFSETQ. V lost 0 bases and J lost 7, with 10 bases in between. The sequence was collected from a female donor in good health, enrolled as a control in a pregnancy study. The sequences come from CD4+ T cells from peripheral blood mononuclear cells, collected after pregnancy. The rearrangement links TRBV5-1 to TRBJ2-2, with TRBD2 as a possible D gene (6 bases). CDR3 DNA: TGCGCCAGCAGCTTGGTCCAGGGAGGCGGGGAGCTGTTTTTT. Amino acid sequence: CASSLVQGGGELFF.